Reported below is one T cell receptor (beta chain). Its antigen is currently unknown. The data originate from a study of T cells after yellow fever vaccination. General study points: The booster saw the reappearance of most primary-vaccination clones (about 95% CD4, around 88% CD8).

Trimming removed 1 base from V and 10 bases from J; junction bases left unmatched: 8. CDR3 length: 15 amino acids. Per the germline V gene, CDR1 is SGDLS and CDR2 is YYNGEE. A process of 5'RACE template switching, which added a universal primer site and UMIs, was used to make TCR cDNA. TCRdb re-called the 5' RACE reads with MiXCR, one entry per CDR3 protein. The data contain around 320,000 distinct CDR3 sequences, approximately 4.3% of them singletons. The clonotype originates from a man aged 18-30 years who received the YFV17D yellow fever vaccine. The material sequenced was PBMCs, taken 15 days after the yellow fever booster vaccination. J is TRBJ2-1 and V is TRBV9; 10 positions agree with TRBD2. The chain's CDR3 is CASSVKLAGEGEQFF. DNA of the CDR3: TGTGCCAGCAGCGTAAAGCTAGCGGGGGAGGGGGAGCAGTTCTTC.